Following are 8 T cell receptor beta chains from one sample sequenced in a study of T cells in Graves' hyperthyroidism and ophthalmopathy. TCR beta CDR3 regions were amplified from RNA. Carried out on the TCR CDR3, a first-round RT-PCR used the HTBI primer set. One entry per CDR3 protein results from TCRdb running MiXCR on the multiplex PCR reads. The sample has 300,000 to 450,000 distinct CDR3 sequences; about a sixth are singletons. The sample was blood. The origin of the receptors is a woman aged 40 to 50 with Graves' ophthalmopathy.

The table lists this clonotype with many counts. The chain uses TRBV20-1 and TRBJ2-7; 10 bases are a match to TRBD2. Germline assignment: CDR1 DFQATT and CDR2 SNEGSKA (reference sequence). This CDR3 spans 17 amino acids. J lost 4 bases, V lost 6 bases, and 18 bases had no gene match. The CDR3 reads CSANSPPALAGVYEQYF. In DNA form, the CDR3 reads TGCAGTGCCAACAGCCCGCCCGCTCTAGCGGGAGTATACGAGCAGTACTTC.

This clonotype was counted ten times or more. V gene TRBV5-4 combines with J gene TRBJ1-2; weak D call: TRBD1 (5 bases). The CDR3 has 14 residues. The V gene lost 0 bases and the J gene lost 3 bases, with 9 bases spanning the gap. The germline CDR1 and CDR2 sequences are SGHNT and YYREEE (reference sequence). Here the CDR3 DNA reads TGTGCCAGCAGCTTGGGGGTAGGGGACTATGGCTACACCTTC. Protein product: CASSLGVGDYGYTF.

Details on this clonotype: This could be a read error, since a much larger clone is one nucleotide away. This chain joins TRBV28 and TRBJ2-7, with D possibly TRBD1 on 5 matching bases. The CDR3 length is 14 residues. The germline V gene has CDR1 MDHEN and CDR2 SYDVKM. Trimming left V 4 bases short and J 0 bases short, with 10 bases between. CDR3 region: CASSYIRVSYEQYF. CDR3 DNA: TGTGCCAGCAGTTATATCAGGGTCTCCTACGAGCAGTACTTC.

Turning to this clonotype: A much larger clone differs by one base, so this may be a read error. This sequence joins TRBV20-1 and TRBJ2-7, with D uncertain. Trimming shortened V by 0 bases and J by 3 bases, and 3 bases separated the two germline ends. The germline CDR1 and CDR2 sequences are DFQATT and SNEGSKA (reference sequence). The CDR3 runs to 11 residues. The CDR3 spells CSARDDYEQYF. The CDR3 DNA reads TGCAGTGCTAGAGATGACTACGAGCAGTACTTC.

The chain employs TRBV12-3 or TRBV12-4 and TRBJ2-2; weak D call: TRBD1 (6 bases). The CDR3 runs 13 residues. With 6 bases removed from V and 3 bases from J, the gap between germline ends came to 8 bases. CDR3 sequence: CASRQGHTGELFF. The CDR3 bases are TGTGCCAGCAGACAGGGCCACACCGGGGAGCTGTTTTTT.

Ten or more counts support this clonotype. The rearrangement links TRBV12-3 or TRBV12-4 to TRBJ1-2, with a possible D match to TRBD1 (5 bases). V lost 7 bases, J lost 4 bases, and 10 bases lay in between. The CDR3 runs 12 residues. DNA for the CDR3: TGTGCCAGCACCCGGGGGGGCTATGGCTACACCTTC. Translating it yields CASTRGGYGYTF.

The chain is built from TRBV6-1 and TRBJ1-5, with D possibly TRBD1 on 6 matching bases. The germline gives CDR1 MNHNS, CDR2 SASEGT. The CDR3 consists of 15 residues. The germline V and J ends were trimmed by 4 bases and 3 bases, with 13 bases remaining between them. The CDR3 loop is CASSGQGTVNQPQHF. The CDR3 DNA reads as TGTGCCAGCAGTGGCCAGGGGACCGTCAATCAGCCCCAGCATTTT.

This clonotype occurred many times. The V and J genes are TRBV15 and TRBJ2-7; the D call may be TRBD1 or TRBD2 (5 bases each). The V end was cut by 4 bases, the J end by 4 bases, with 14 bases between. Germline V gene data show CDR1 as LNHNV and CDR2 as YYDKDF (reference sequence). The CDR3 totals 14 residues. CDR3 region: CATSKGTWPYEQYF. The CDR3 coding sequence is TGTGCCACCAGCAAAGGGACCTGGCCTTACGAGCAGTACTTC. Full variable domain (missing parts from reference TRBV15 and TRBJ2-7): DAMVIQNPRYQVTQFGKPVTLSCSQTLNHNVMYWYQQKSSQAPKLLFHYYDKDFNNEADTPDNFQSRRPNTSFCFLDIRSPGLGDTAMYLCATSKGTWPYEQYFGPGTRLTVT.